These 11 T cell receptor beta chains originate from one sample sequenced in a study of blood T cells in healthy people across ages. Sample-barcoded 5' priming and a J-beta primer mix drove a second PCR of about 7 to 11 cycles. Using its own MiXCR run on the 5' RACE reads, TCRdb lists one record per CDR3 protein. Of fewer than 900,000 distinct CDR3 sequences in the sample, approximately 43% were seen once. Sequencing input: blood. These receptor sequences come from a woman aged 55-75 years in good health.

The DNA for the CDR3 is TGTGCCAGCAGCCAAGGGACAGCCAATTTCTATGGCTACACCTTC. Translating gives CASSQGTANFYGYTF. This sequence joins TRBV3-1 and TRBJ1-2; D possibly corresponds to TRBD1 (6 bases). Germline CDR1 LGHDT, CDR2 YNNKEL (reference sequence). This CDR3 spans 15 amino acids. V was trimmed by 1 base and J by 4 bases, leaving 13 bases between them. The variable domain in full, completed from reference TRBV3-1 and TRBJ1-2, reads DTAVSQTPKYLVTQMGNDKSIKCEQNLGHDTMYWYKQDSKKFLKIMFSYNNKELIINETVPNRFSPKSPDKAHLNLHINSLELGDSAVYFCASSQGTANFYGYTFGSGTRLTVV.

The chain carries TRBV27 and TRBJ2-5, with D possibly being TRBD1 or TRBD2 (5 bases each). This CDR3 is built from 13 residues. Germline V gene data show CDR1 as MNHEY and CDR2 as SMNVEV (reference sequence). Trimming pared 3 bases from V and 4 bases from J, leaving 9 bases between. The CDR3 DNA reads as TGTGCCAGCAGTTTCGGGACGGCAGAGACCCAGTACTTC. Amino acid sequence: CASSFGTAETQYF.

This clonotype was detected only a few times. The V gene is TRBV4-2, the J gene TRBJ1-2, with 8 bases matching TRBD1. Germline loops: CDR1 LGHNA, CDR2 YNFKEQ. J gave up 8 bases and V 0 bases, and 5 bases lay outside the gene matches. The CDR3 spans 14 residues. DNA of the CDR3: TGTGCCAGCAGCCAAGAACGGGACAGGATAGGCTACACCTTC. It yields the protein CASSQERDRIGYTF.

This clonotype was detected only a few times. The chain links TRBV9 to TRBJ1-2, with 12 bases fitting TRBD1. With 4 bases clipped from V and 6 bases from J, the junction kept 4 bases outside the gene matches. This CDR3 contains 14 residues. Germline V CDR1 and CDR2: SGDLS, YYNGEE. CDR3 in amino acids: CASSRDRGLHGYTF. The CDR3 DNA sequence: TGTGCCAGCAGCAGGGACAGGGGGCTCCATGGCTACACCTTC. The full variable domain, with the rest looked up from reference TRBV9 and TRBJ1-2, is DSGVTQTPKHLITATGQRVTLRCSPRSGDLSVYWYQQSLDQGLQFLIQYYNGEERAKGNILERFSAQQFPDLHSELNLSSLELGDSALYFCASSRDRGLHGYTFGSGTRLTVV.

V and J are TRBV9 and TRBJ2-1, with 8 positions matching TRBD1. V gave up 5 bases and J gave up 9 bases; unmatched junction bases: 10. Germline-derived CDR1 and CDR2 are SGDLS and YYNGEE. The CDR3 loop spans 14 amino acids. CDR3 DNA sequence: TGTGCCAGCAGACCCCCGGGACAGGAGGGTGAGCAGTTCTTC. Translating it yields CASRPPGQEGEQFF.

About this clonotype: A single base separates this from a much larger clone, so it may be a read error. The genes are TRBV5-1 and TRBJ2-3, with D perhaps TRBD1 (6 bases). Germline loops: CDR1 SGHRS, CDR2 YFSETQ. The length of the CDR3 is 14 residues. In DNA, the CDR3 is TGCGCCAGCAGCTTGGGTAGGGACACAGATACGCGGTATTTT. This translates into CASSLGRDTDTRYF.

This sequence joins TRBV5-6 and TRBJ2-7, with D perhaps TRBD2 (5 bases). From germline, CDR1 is SGHDT and CDR2 YYEEEE. This CDR3 is 14 amino acids long. Trimming shortened V by 2 bases and J by 4 bases, and 13 bases separated the two germline ends. CDR3 nucleotide sequence: TGTGCCAGCAGCTTACGAGGGATTAGGTACGAGCAGTACTTC. Translation gives CASSLRGIRYEQYF.

The chain couples TRBV2 to TRBJ2-7, with 11 bases lining up with TRBD2. J lost 3 bases, V lost 2 bases, and 3 bases had no gene match. Germline loops: CDR1 SNHLY, CDR2 FYNNEI. This CDR3 contains 15 residues. CDR3 nucleotides: TGTGCCAGCAGTGAATGGCTAGCGGGAGGCTACGAGCAGTACTTC. This encodes CASSEWLAGGYEQYF.

This chain uses TRBV4-1 with TRBJ1-1; D is uncertain. CDR3 length equals 12 residues. Trimming took off 0 bases at V and 9 bases at J, with 8 bases between the two ends. Germline CDR1 is MGHRA and CDR2 is YSYEKL. The CDR3 sequence is CASSQDGRQAFF. CDR3 coding DNA: TGCGCCAGCAGCCAAGATGGCCGCCAAGCTTTCTTT.

The V and J genes are TRBV6-6 and TRBJ2-7; perhaps TRBD2 as D (5 bases). CDR3 length: 13 amino acids. V lost 4 bases, J lost 3 bases, and 10 bases lay in between. CDR1 is MNHNY and CDR2 is SVGAGI in the germline V gene (reference sequence). CDR3 DNA: TGTGCCAGCAGTTCCCTGGACTTCTACGAGCAGTACTTC. It translates to CASSSLDFYEQYF.

This clonotype was found many times. The gene calls are TRBV3-1 and TRBJ2-5; D possibly corresponds to TRBD2 (5 bases). Trimming took off 4 bases at V and 2 bases at J, with 14 bases between the two ends. The germline V gene encodes CDR1 LGHDT and CDR2 YNNKEL (reference sequence). The CDR3 is 15 residues long. The DNA for the CDR3 is TGTGCCAGCAGCCCCTTGGGGAGCGTTCAAGAGACCCAGTACTTC. Amino acids: CASSPLGSVQETQYF.